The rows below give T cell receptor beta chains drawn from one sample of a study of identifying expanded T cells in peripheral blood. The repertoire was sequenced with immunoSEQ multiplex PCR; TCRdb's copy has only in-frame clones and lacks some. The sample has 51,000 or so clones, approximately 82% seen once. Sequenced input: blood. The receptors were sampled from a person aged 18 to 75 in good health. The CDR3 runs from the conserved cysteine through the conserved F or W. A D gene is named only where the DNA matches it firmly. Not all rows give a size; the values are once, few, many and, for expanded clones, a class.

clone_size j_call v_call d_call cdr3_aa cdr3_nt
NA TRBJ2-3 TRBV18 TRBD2 CASSPPSGRATDTQYF TGTGCCAGCTCACCACCGAGCGGGAGGGCCACAGATACGCAGTATTTT
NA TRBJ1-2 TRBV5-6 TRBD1 CASSSRGTGVDGYTF TGTGCCAGCAGCTCGCGAGGGACAGGGGTCGATGGCTACACCTTC
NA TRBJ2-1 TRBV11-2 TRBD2 CASSFGAGGHNEQFF TGTGCCAGCAGCTTCGGAGCGGGAGGTCACAATGAGCAGTTCTTC
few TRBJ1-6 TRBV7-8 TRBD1 CASSLVRTTGQVSPLHF TGTGCCAGCAGCTTAGTTAGGACGACAGGGCAGGTATCACCCCTCCACTTT
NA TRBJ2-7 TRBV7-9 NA CASSRKRAHEQYF TGTGCCAGCAGCCGAAAGAGGGCCCACGAGCAGTACTTC
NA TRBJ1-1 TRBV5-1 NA CASVGARGTEAFF TGCGCCAGCGTAGGTGCGCGCGGGACTGAAGCTTTCTTT
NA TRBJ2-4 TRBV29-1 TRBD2 CSVGLALAKNIQYF TGCAGCGTTGGACTAGCGTTAGCCAAAAACATTCAGTACTTC
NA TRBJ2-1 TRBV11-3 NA CASSRPRDGAFHEQFF TGTGCCAGCAGTCGTCCGAGGGACGGCGCGTTCCATGAGCAGTTCTTC
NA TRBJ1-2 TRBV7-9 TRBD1 CASSPGQGDYGYTF TGTGCCAGCAGCCCCGGACAGGGGGACTATGGCTACACCTTC
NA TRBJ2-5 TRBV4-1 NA CASSQDLNRKETQYF TGCGCCAGCAGCCAAGATTTGAACAGAAAAGAGACCCAGTACTTC
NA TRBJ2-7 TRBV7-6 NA CASSVFSGSTYEQYF TGTGCCAGCTCTGTATTTAGCGGCTCCACCTACGAGCAGTACTTC
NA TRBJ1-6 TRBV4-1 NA CASSQAPSSYNSPLHF TGCGCCAGCAGCCAAGCACCGAGCTCCTATAATTCACCCCTCCACTTT
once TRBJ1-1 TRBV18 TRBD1 CASSPRGDRLEAFF TGTGCCAGCTCACCACGGGGGGACAGGTTAGAAGCTTTCTTT
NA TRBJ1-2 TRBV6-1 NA CASSARRGSYGYTF TGTGCCAGCAGCGCTCGCCGGGGGAGCTATGGCTACACCTTC
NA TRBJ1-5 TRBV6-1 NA CASSDTIMWPQHF TGTGCCAGCAGTGACACCATTATGTGGCCCCAGCATTTT
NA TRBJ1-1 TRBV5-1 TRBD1 CASSLNTGRTGNTEAFF TGCGCCAGCAGCTTAAATACTGGAAGGACAGGGAACACTGAAGCTTTCTTT
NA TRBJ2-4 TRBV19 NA CASSIGQNIKNIQYF TGTGCCAGTAGTATTGGGCAGAACATCAAAAACATTCAGTACTTC
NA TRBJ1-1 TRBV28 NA CASSLRVPAEAFF TGTGCCAGCAGTTTACGGGTTCCGGCAGAAGCTTTCTTT
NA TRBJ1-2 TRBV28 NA CASSLGTVNYGYTF TGTGCCAGCAGTTTAGGGACCGTGAACTATGGCTACACCTTC
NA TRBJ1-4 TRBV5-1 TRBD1 CASSLDRGSATNEKLFF TGCGCCAGCAGCTTGGACAGGGGATCAGCAACTAATGAAAAACTGTTTTTT
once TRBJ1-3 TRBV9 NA CASSVSLNSGNTIYF TGTGCCAGCAGCGTCAGCCTAAACTCTGGAAACACCATATATTTT
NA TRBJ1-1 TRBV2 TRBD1 CASSEGQGTEAFF TGTGCCAGCAGTGAGGGACAGGGGACTGAAGCTTTCTTT
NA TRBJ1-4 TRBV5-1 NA CASSLNQPNEKLFF TGCGCCAGCAGCTTAAATCAGCCTAATGAAAAACTGTTTTTT
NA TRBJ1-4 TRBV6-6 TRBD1 CASTEGGDRAKGKLFF TGTGCCAGCACGGAGGGAGGGGACAGAGCTAAGGGAAAACTGTTTTTT
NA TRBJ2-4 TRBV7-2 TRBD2 CASSLDLGLAGAKNIQYF TGTGCCAGCAGCTTAGACTTGGGACTAGCGGGAGCCAAAAACATTCAGTACTTC
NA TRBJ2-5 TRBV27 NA CASSLAGRETQYF TGTGCCAGCAGTTTGGCAGGGCGGGAGACCCAGTACTTC
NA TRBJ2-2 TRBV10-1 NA CASTPGQITGELFF TGCGCCAGCACACCGGGACAAATCACCGGGGAGCTGTTTTTT
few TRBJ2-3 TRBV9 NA CASSVATDTQYF TGTGCCAGCAGCGTAGCTACTGATACGCAGTATTTT
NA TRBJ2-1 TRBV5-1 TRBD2 CASSLQLAGGISNEQFF TGCGCCAGCAGCCTACAGTTAGCGGGGGGAATTTCGAATGAGCAGTTCTTC
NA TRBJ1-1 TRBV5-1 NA CASSLERDNTEAFF TGCGCCAGCAGCTTGGAGAGAGATAACACTGAAGCTTTCTTT
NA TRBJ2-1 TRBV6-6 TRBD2 CASLIGPTSGRSPFF TGTGCCAGCTTGATAGGGCCCACTAGCGGGAGATCCCCCTTCTTC
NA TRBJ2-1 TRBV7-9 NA CASSLAGHSYNEQFF TGTGCCAGCAGCTTAGCTGGGCACTCCTACAATGAGCAGTTCTTC
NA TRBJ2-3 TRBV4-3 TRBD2 CASSPGGLGLHTQYF TGCGCCAGCAGCCCCGGGGGACTAGGACTGCATACGCAGTATTTT
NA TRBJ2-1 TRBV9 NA CASSSTREGGWDEQFF TGTGCCAGCAGCTCTACTCGAGAAGGAGGTTGGGATGAGCAGTTCTTC
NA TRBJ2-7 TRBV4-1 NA CASSQAGAYEQYF TGCGCCAGCAGCCAAGCCGGGGCCTACGAGCAGTACTTC
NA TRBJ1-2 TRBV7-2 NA CASSARSGVGDGYTF TGTGCCAGCAGCGCAAGATCAGGGGTGGGAGATGGCTACACCTTC
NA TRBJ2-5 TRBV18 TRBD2 CASSFPSGGAQETQYF TGTGCCAGCTCCTTCCCGAGCGGGGGGGCCCAAGAGACCCAGTACTTC
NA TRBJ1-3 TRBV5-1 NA CASSLGLDEGNTIYF TGCGCCAGCAGCTTGGGTCTCGATGAGGGAAACACCATATATTTT
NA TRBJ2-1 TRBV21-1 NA CASTQTQREGNCEQFF TGTGCCAGCACCCAAACCCAGCGGGAGGGCAACTGCGAGCAGTTCTTC
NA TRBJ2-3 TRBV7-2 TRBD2 CASSRLAGGTSNTQYF TGTGCCAGCAGCCGCTTAGCGGGGGGGACGTCCAATACGCAGTATTTT
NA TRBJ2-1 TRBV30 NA CAQNRENNEQFF TGTGCCCAAAACCGGGAGAACAATGAGCAGTTCTTC
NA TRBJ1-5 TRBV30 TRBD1 CAWGQGANQPQHF TGTGCCTGGGGACAGGGGGCCAATCAGCCCCAGCATTTT
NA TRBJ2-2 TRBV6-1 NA CASSEGTYTGELFF TGTGCCAGCAGTGAAGGCACTTACACCGGGGAGCTGTTTTTT
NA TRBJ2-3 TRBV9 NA CASSVAQGSPADTQYF TGTGCCAGCAGCGTAGCCCAGGGGAGCCCCGCAGATACGCAGTATTTT
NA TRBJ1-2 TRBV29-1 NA CSADILYGYTF TGCAGCGCCGACATTCTCTATGGCTACACCTTC
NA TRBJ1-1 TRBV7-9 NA CASSYEVNTEAFF TGTGCCAGCAGCTATGAAGTGAACACTGAAGCTTTCTTT
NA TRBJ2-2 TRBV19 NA CASRYPFGEGELFF TGTGCCAGTCGATACCCTTTTGGGGAAGGGGAGCTGTTTTTT
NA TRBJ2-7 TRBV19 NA CASQRPEQYF TGTGCCAGTCAGCGTCCCGAGCAGTACTTC